The 10 T cell receptor beta chains below were found in one sample sequenced in a study of technical replicates of blood from several donors. Libraries were prepared by immunoSEQ multiplex PCR; TCRdb keeps only in-frame clonotypes and omits some of them. The sample carries around 86,000 clones, about 96% recorded once. Sequenced material: T cells isolated from PBMCs. These receptors were taken from a human donor in good health.

This rearrangement joins TRBV5-1 to TRBJ2-2; no firm D call. V lost 4 bases, J lost 1 base, and 11 bases lay in between. Germline CDR1 is SGHRS and CDR2 is YFSETQ. The CDR3 sequence is 15 residues long. For the CDR3, the DNA is TGCGCCAGCAGCCGCGGCCAATTGAACACCGGGGAGCTGTTTTTT. The encoded protein is CASSRGQLNTGELFF.

This chain joins TRBV9 and TRBJ2-3, with TRBD2 as a possible D gene (6 bases). V was pared by 0 bases and J by 1 base, with 18 bases between. The CDR3 extends over 18 amino acids. CDR1 is SGDLS and CDR2 is YYNGEE in the germline V gene. CDR3 loop: CASSVATLAGGGTDTQYF. The DNA of the CDR3 is TGTGCCAGCAGCGTAGCTACCCTTGCCGGGGGAGGCACAGATACGCAGTATTTT. Combining the CDR3 with reference TRBV9 and TRBJ2-3 gives the whole variable domain DSGVTQTPKHLITATGQRVTLRCSPRSGDLSVYWYQQSLDQGLQFLIQYYNGEERAKGNILERFSAQQFPDLHSELNLSSLELGDSALYFCASSVATLAGGGTDTQYFGPGTRLTVL.

The V gene is TRBV6-1, the J gene TRBJ1-1; a weak D match, TRBD1 (5 bases). Trimming cost V 6 bases and J 1 base, with 12 bases left between them. The CDR3 is made up of 14 amino acids. Germline values: CDR1 MNHNS, CDR2 SASEGT. The DNA of the CDR3 is TGTGCCAGCAGCGAAAGGGGAGGGAACACTGAAGCTTTCTTT. It specifies CASSERGGNTEAFF.

J is TRBJ2-4 and V is TRBV7-9, with 14 bases aligning to TRBD2. This CDR3 comprises 18 residues. Germline V gene sequence: CDR1 SEHNR, CDR2 FQNEAQ (reference sequence). V lost 0 bases and J lost 9; bases outside the gene matches: 10. This chain's CDR3 is CASSLASGTSGSLAIQYF. DNA for the CDR3: TGTGCCAGCAGCTTAGCGTCCGGGACTAGCGGGAGTTTGGCCATTCAGTACTTC. Looking up the rest from reference TRBV7-9 and TRBJ2-4 gives the full variable domain: DTGVSQNPRHKITKRGQNVTFRCDPISEHNRLYWYRQTLGQGPEFLTYFQNEAQLEKSRLLSDRFSAERPKGSFSTLEIQRTEQGDSAMYLCASSLASGTSGSLAIQYFGAGTRLSVL.

The chain uses TRBV19 and TRBJ1-1, with 7 bases fitting TRBD1. This CDR3 is 13 amino acids long. Germline CDR1 reads LNHDA; CDR2 reads SQIVND (reference sequence). V shed 6 bases, J shed 1 base, and the junction held 2 bases outside the gene matches. CDR3 amino acids: CASRRQGNTEAFF. The CDR3 nucleotides read TGTGCCAGTAGGAGACAGGGGAACACTGAAGCTTTCTTT.

CDR3: CASTLKDTQYF. Written as DNA, the CDR3 is TGTGCCAGCACCCTAAAGGATACGCAGTATTTT. The chain recombines TRBV28 with TRBJ2-3; no clear D gene. The germline CDR1 and CDR2 sequences are MDHEN and SYDVKM. V lost 7 bases to trimming and J lost 6 bases, with 8 bases between them. This CDR3 has 11 residues.

The chain joins TRBV15 to TRBJ1-5; 9 bases match TRBD1. Germline lookup yields CDR1 LNHNV and CDR2 YYDKDF (reference sequence). V trimming: 8 bases; J trimming: 2 bases; junction bases outside the gene matches: 7. The CDR3 extends over 15 amino acids. CDR3 amino acids: CATQRDRVRNQPQHF. Written as DNA, the CDR3 is TGTGCCACCCAAAGGGACAGGGTACGCAATCAGCCCCAGCATTTT.

The chain is built from TRBV29-1 and TRBJ1-2, with D unresolved. Germline V lookup: CDR1 SQVTM, CDR2 ANQGSEA. The CDR3 contains 8 residues. CDR3 DNA: TGCAGTCCCGAGGGCTACACCTTC. Translated, it gives CSPEGYTF.

This chain uses TRBV7-2 with TRBJ2-3; D possibly corresponds to TRBD1 (6 bases). Germline CDR1 reads SGHTA; CDR2 reads FQGNSA. The germline V and J ends were trimmed by 5 bases and 0 bases, with 12 bases remaining between them. The CDR3 length is 15 residues. The CDR3 DNA reads as TGTGCCAGCAGCACGTACAGGGAGAGCACAGATACGCAGTATTTT. This sequence encodes CASSTYRESTDTQYF.

The rearrangement uses TRBV28 and TRBJ2-7, with 7 bases fitting TRBD2. The J segment lost 2 bases and the V segment lost 4 bases, leaving 5 bases of the junction unmatched. The CDR3 runs to 14 residues. CDR1 is MDHEN and CDR2 is SYDVKM in the germline V gene. This chain's CDR3 is CASSSAGTTYEQYF. The CDR3 nucleotides are TGTGCCAGCAGTTCCGCCGGGACTACCTACGAGCAGTACTTC.